Here is one T cell receptor beta chain with its context. The clone's antigen remains unknown. No per-base quality is available; no much larger clone lies one base away. From its cysteine to its phenylalanine, the CDR3 spans 16 amino acids. CDR3 DNA is the only sequence kept; it has 48 bases, read in frame from the first base. CDR1 is given as SGHTA and CDR2 as FQGNSA, both from the germline V gene. The V end loses 2 bases and the J end loses 5 bases, and a stretch of 17 bases separates them. The source of the sample is a study of cytomegalovirus exposure and HLA in healthy donors (dated by TCRdb to about 2017). Concerning the study at large: An earlier analysis of several hundred of the donors reported approximately 290 Gb of sequence data and more than 90 million unique TCR beta sequences from 150 million to 200 million T cells. Alongside the repertoire data, information on donor age, sex, ethnicity and CMV serostatus was compiled. In an earlier analysis of 587 of the donors, high-throughput TCR beta sequencing was used to judge whether each TCR beta V gene segment behaved as functional or pseudogenic. Rather than drawing on any new phenotypic data, the later analysis identified candidate immune exposures from TCR beta sequences and the way those sequences occurred across donors. Besides the first cohort of around 670 subjects, a separate validation cohort made up of 120 or so different subjects was used. Class I and class II HLA loci were covered by the typing at four-digit resolution. Every discovery cohort repertoire had been produced on one sequencing platform. Of the roughly 400 genotyped donors, approximately 80% fell in the genetic ancestry cluster associated with self-reported Caucasian donors. Typing coverage differed by locus: A, B, C, DRB1 and DQB1 were typed in roughly 629-630 donors, DQA1 in 500 to 550, DPA1 in around 610, and DPB1 in approximately 450. High-throughput TCR immunosequencing, statistical association of individual TCRs with disease status, and machine learning were combined to predict cytomegalovirus infection status. Among some 400 genotyped donors of the cohort, an average of roughly 230,000 unique TCR beta nucleotide sequences was sequenced per donor, of which 15% to 20% were non-productive. The study was designed to test whether signatures of past pathogen exposure could be identified by cataloging public T cell receptors. Because of strong linkage in the cohort, 5 or 6 DR-DQ haplotypes were treated as single units for association and clustering. Roughly 300 gigabases of sequencing data and approximately 85 million unique TCR sequences were included in an early release covering roughly 600 HLA-typed donors. A later genetic analysis used genome-wide SNP genotypes for 398 of the 666 donors, treating that subset as a discovery cohort. Using immunosequencing, the study profiled T cell repertoires from 666 subjects and related those repertoires to cytomegalovirus serostatus. A later analysis re-examined previously published TCR beta repertoires from 610 or so donors and added high-resolution HLA genotyping to investigate patterns of TCR occurrence.

Preparation of the library involved the immunoSEQ multiplex PCR assay. For the multiplex PCR, a mixture combining 60 forward primers for TCR Vbeta segments and 13 reverse primers for TCR Jbeta segments was used. A multiplex PCR assay on genomic DNA amplified the CDR3 region of rearranged TCR beta genes. On the Illumina HiSeq System, the amplified TCR beta libraries were sequenced as 87-base-pair reads. The authors' pipeline ran thus. Across the 700 or so repertoires, a later analysis counted some 80 million unique TCR beta chains, around 10 million of which were shared by at least two donors. A nearest-neighbor algorithm error-corrected the raw reads and collapsed the reads into unique sequences, merging closely related sequences to remove PCR and sequencing errors. To assign V, D and J gene segments, CDR3 sequences were aligned to IMGT reference sequences. For a sequence to be retained, a match of at least six nucleotides to both a V gene segment and a J gene segment was required. Rearrangements were called productive when the CDR3 lacked stop codons and stayed in frame with V and J; all others were non-productive. Following IMGT convention, CDR3 was defined as the stretch from the second conserved V-encoded cysteine up to the conserved J-encoded phenylalanine. Sequences without an unambiguous match to a single V gene segment were excluded from the earlier analysis of 500 to 700 of the donors. An earlier analysis of 500 to 700 of the donors classified V segments as functional when productive rearrangements were above 56.7% and as segregating when the standard deviation between donors was above 5%. A statistical classification framework was built to diagnose cytomegalovirus status from the catalog of TCR beta chain sequences. A later analysis assigned V and J genes by comparing TCR nucleotide sequences with IMGT/GENE-DB human TR gene sequences. Using the TCRdist pipeline, a later analysis assigned CDR3 sequences along with most-parsimonious VDJ recombination scenarios. In a later analysis, every TCR beta chain was defined by the combination of its CDR3 amino acid sequence and its V-gene family, and reads without a unique V-gene family were dropped. In a later analysis, fewer than 600 highly shared, low-generation-probability nucleotide sequences were removed to address suspected cross-contamination and a sequencing artifact. In a later analysis, a clonal expansion index was calculated for each public chain from normalized within-repertoire ranks of inferred template counts. In a later analysis, generation probabilities were computed with a VDJ recombination model fitted to out-of-frame rearrangements, and the resulting probabilities were checked against IGoR. In a later analysis, hypergeometric tests were used to score TCR-TCR, TCR-HLA and TCR-CMV co-occurrence, with a repertoire-size bias correction applied to TCR pairs. In a later analysis, false discovery rates were estimated by permuting HLA or CMV assignments 20 times. In a later analysis, co-occurring TCRs were grouped with DBSCAN, and TCRdist sequence similarity was added when clustering was performed within HLA-allele-positive subsets. Co-occurrence clustering excluded repertoires with fewer than 30,000 or more than 120,000 public chains, plus five with anomalous nucleotide sharing. Imported from immuneACCESS, the table was reduced by TCRdb to in-frame sequences with V and J called. These copies leave out some clones; in studies compared against another copy, an unresolved V gene accounts for under half, and the cause of the remainder is not known. D and trimming were read from the DNA, whereas the V and J calls and clone size are those reported in that table. The sample table lists approximately 61,000 clones, 70% to 80% of them with a count of one. The top ten clonotypes cover roughly 50% of the sample.

The cohort was made up of approximately 670 healthy bone marrow donors. At the time of sampling, every cohort member was nominally healthy, though immune exposures that went unrecorded were likely present. The donor was CMV seropositive and was included in the group of approximately 300 seropositive cohort members. A peripheral blood sample was collected from each donor, and TCR beta sequencing was performed on peripheral blood mononuclear cells. Genomic DNA extraction from the blood cell samples was performed with the Qiagen DNeasy Blood Extraction Kit. General conclusions and limits of the study: In a later analysis, several top co-occurrence clusters were reported to appear linked to parvovirus B19, influenza, CMV and Epstein-Barr virus. Assigning TCR associations to individual alleles was difficult when HLA alleles, especially DR and DQ, strongly co-occurred. The 87-base-pair reads could not distinguish some IMGT-functional V segments, including TRBV6-2 and TRBV6-3, so those segments were excluded. It was suggested by the authors that the approach could potentially be generalized to other disease states and immunological phenotypes. In an earlier analysis of several hundred of the donors, most TCR beta V segments were observed in productive rearrangements about 90% or about 30% of the time, broadly matching IMGT annotations. In a later genetic analysis, a missense DCLRE1C variant was associated with V-gene and J-gene trimming of TCR beta chains, and the association was replicated in an independent cohort. Because HLA typing was missing for some donors at each locus, association tests included only the typed subset. In vitro tests confirmed that a few of the cytomegalovirus-associated TCR beta chains recognize cytomegalovirus antigens. According to a later analysis, most CMV-associated TCR beta chains appeared to be HLA-restricted, and the HLA associations seemed to be driven largely by CMV exposure. A cluster of highly shared sequence variants was judged likely to represent a technical artifact of the sequencing pipeline. About 17 rarely observed V segments, including chromosome 9 orphons, were excluded from the earlier analysis of about 500 of the donors because counts were too low. According to a later analysis, TCR association rates differed among HLA loci, with DRB1 alleles showing the most associated TCRs and HLA-C alleles showing the fewest. Most TCR sequences were observed very rarely across donors, whereas some public TCRs were present in many individuals. This cohort had only TCR beta chains sequenced, and the lack of alpha or paired-chain data limited which features could be detected. In the study, around 150 TCR beta chains were listed as associated with cytomegalovirus. A further reported finding was that TCR beta sequences accurately predicted the HLA-A and HLA-B alleles for most subjects in the first cohort. In a later analysis, HLA-associated TCR beta chains were found to be more clonally expanded and to have lower generation probabilities than equally common non-associated chains. The classifier was reported to diagnose cytomegalovirus status with high specificity and sensitivity in both the original cohort and the validation cohort. At a false discovery rate of 0.05, a later analysis linked 16,951 TCR beta sequences to specific HLA alleles. The presence/absence analyses assumed that sequencing depth was roughly uniform across donors, and that assumption may not be true. Linkage disequilibrium might explain the correlated functional status among segregating V segments, but an unknown experimental factor could not be ruled out. In a later genetic analysis, fewer N-insertions in productive TCRs were reported among donors in an Asian-associated ancestry cluster than the roughly 700-donor mean. Immune exposure information for the cohort was limited to CMV serostatus.

This receptor chain uses TRBV7-2 and TRBJ2-3, and TRBD1 may be the D gene, going by 7 matching bases. This receptor was taken from a man between 50 and 59 years old in good health and CMV-seropositive. The sample consisted of PBMCs. For the CDR3, the sequence is CASSLSRGAMGDTQYF. The DNA sequence is TGTGCCAGCAGCTTAAGCAGGGGGGCCATGGGAGATACGCAGTATTTT.